The 14 T cell receptor beta chains below all came from one sample that was sequenced in a study of PD-1 blockade in classical Hodgkin lymphoma (dated by TCRdb to the early 2020s). Libraries were made using the immunoSEQ multiplex PCR assay. TCRdb provides this immuneACCESS table in a form limited to in-frame rearrangements. Some clones are lacking; in checked studies, under half of them reflect an unresolved V gene, and why the rest are absent is not known. The sample table lists some 64,000 clones, approximately 92% of them with a count of one. The ten largest clones represent 15% of the sample. The time point label, as the study defines it: cycle 1 day 1 (C1D1), immediately before nivolumab initiation. Relapse after autologous stem cell transplantation had occurred in all trial patients, and cohorts A, B and C were distinguished by prior brentuximab vedotin exposure. The material was peripheral blood mononuclear cells (PBMCs), obtained at baseline. The receptors stem from a human donor with classical Hodgkin lymphoma.

This rearrangement joins TRBV18 to TRBJ1-1; D uncertain. This CDR3 comprises 13 residues. V was clipped by 5 bases and J by 4 bases, with 11 bases between them. Germline assignment: CDR1 KGHSH and CDR2 LQKENI. CDR3 coding DNA: TGTGCCAGCTCAAGAGTGGAGGGCACTGAAGCTTTCTTT. Its protein product is CASSRVEGTEAFF.

CDR3 bases: TGCGCCAGCAGCCTAACAACAGGGATAACCGGGGAGCTGTTTTTT. It encodes CASSLTTGITGELFF. This chain links TRBV5-1 with TRBJ2-2; tentatively, D is TRBD1 (6 bases). This CDR3 spans 15 amino acids. Trimming took off 4 bases at V and 5 bases at J, with 15 bases between the two ends. The germline V gene encodes CDR1 SGHRS and CDR2 YFSETQ.

The chain carries TRBV7-9 and TRBJ2-1; 11 bases agree with TRBD1. Germline loops: CDR1 SEHNR, CDR2 FQNEAQ (reference sequence). The junction had 6 bases not matched to a gene; V was cut back by 5 bases and J by 9 bases. The CDR3 spans 14 residues. Here the CDR3 reads CASSRGQGAGEQFF. As DNA, the CDR3 is TGTGCCAGCAGCCGCGGACAGGGGGCGGGTGAGCAGTTCTTC.

CDR3 sequence reads: CASSSGTSGEHTQYF. CDR3 nucleotides: TGTGCCAGCAGCTCGGGGACTAGCGGGGAGCATACGCAGTATTTT. The chain carries TRBV7-3 and TRBJ2-3; 13 bases are shared with TRBD2. The CDR3 totals 15 residues. Germline V gene sequence: CDR1 SGHTA, CDR2 FQGTGA. V gave up 4 bases and J gave up 7 bases; unmatched junction bases: 5. Full variable domain (rest looked up from reference TRBV7-3 and TRBJ2-3): GAGVSQTPSNKVTEKGKYVELRCDPISGHTALYWYRQSLGQGPEFLIYFQGTGAADDSGLPNDRFFAVRPEGSVSTLKIQRTERGDSAVYLCASSSGTSGEHTQYFGPGTRLTVL.

The chain couples TRBV9 to TRBJ1-6; D gene ambiguous. CDR1 is SGDLS and CDR2 is YYNGEE in the germline V gene. The CDR3 covers 12 residues. V dropped 0 bases and J dropped 8 bases, with 3 bases sitting between them. The CDR3 DNA sequence: TGTGCCAGCAGCGTAGATGATTCACCCCTCCACTTT. This encodes CASSVDDSPLHF.

The rearrangement uses TRBV30 and TRBJ1-5; 11 bases are a match to TRBD1. Looked up from germline, CDR1 is GTSNPN and CDR2 is SVGIG (reference sequence). V shed 3 bases and J 4 bases; nucleotides not matched to a gene: 8. CDR3 length: 16 residues. The CDR3 is CAWRGGTGGKNQPQHF. CDR3 DNA sequence: TGTGCCTGGAGGGGGGGGACAGGGGGGAAAAATCAGCCCCAGCATTTT.

The chain is built from TRBV19 and TRBJ1-2; 10 bases are a match to TRBD1. The CDR3 has 16 amino acids. The junction had 11 bases not matched to a gene; V was cut back by 5 bases and J by 5 bases. Germline V gene lookup returns CDR1 LNHDA and CDR2 SQIVND (reference sequence). Here the CDR3 reads CASSWRDRGVEYGYTF. The CDR3 DNA follows: TGTGCCAGTAGTTGGCGGGACAGGGGAGTGGAATATGGCTACACCTTC.

The rearrangement links TRBV5-1 to TRBJ2-7; D gene unclear. V was clipped by 0 bases and J by 5 bases, with 18 bases between them. CDR3 length equals 16 residues. Germline lookup yields CDR1 SGHRS and CDR2 YFSETQ. CDR3 in amino acids: CASSLAGYPLSDEQYF. DNA for the CDR3: TGCGCCAGCAGCTTGGCCGGATATCCTCTTTCCGACGAGCAGTACTTC.

This chain joins TRBV12-2 and TRBJ1-5; TRBD1, the table's D call, was not compared with the DNA. TRBV12-2 is annotated as a pseudogene. The CDR3 loop spans 16 amino acids. This CDR3 is CASRFTGGRRNQPQHF. The CDR3 DNA follows: TGTGCAAGTCGCTTTACAGGGGGCAGGCGCAATCAGCCCCAGCATTTT.

The chain has TRBV5-4 and TRBJ2-1, with a weak D call TRBD1 (6 bases). Trimming pared 7 bases from V and 9 bases from J, leaving 20 bases between. The germline gives CDR1 SGHNT, CDR2 YYREEE (reference sequence). This CDR3 comprises 14 residues. CDR3 residues: CASGSPGANTEQFF. CDR3 DNA: TGTGCCAGCGGGTCGCCAGGGGCGAACACTGAGCAGTTCTTC.

This chain uses TRBV9 with TRBJ2-1; no clear D. Germline V gene lookup returns CDR1 SGDLS and CDR2 YYNGEE. Trimming took off 1 base at V and 8 bases at J, with 7 bases between the two ends. The CDR3 consists of 12 residues. CDR3 nucleotide sequence: TGTGCCAGCAGCGTACAGTCGGATGAGCAGTTCTTC. Its protein is CASSVQSDEQFF.

This clone was detected only once. This chain joins TRBV6-5 and TRBJ2-1; a possible D gene is TRBD1 (5 bases). V lost 4 bases to trimming and J lost 6 bases, with 13 bases between them. The CDR3 has 14 residues. CDR1 is MNHEY, CDR2 SVGAGI, per germline. The CDR3 protein is CASSSQGRFNEQFF. The CDR3 nucleotides read TGTGCCAGCAGTTCCCAGGGAAGGTTCAATGAGCAGTTCTTC.

This clone showed up just once. The gene calls are TRBV6-5 and TRBJ1-2; D is possibly TRBD1 (5 bases). The CDR3 is 14 residues long. V lost 6 bases and J 7 bases, leaving 18 bases between the germline ends. Germline V gene lookup returns CDR1 MNHEY and CDR2 SVGAGI. In DNA, the CDR3 is TGTGCCAGCAGACCAACGGGGGTGAATGCTGGCTACACCTTC. It is translated as CASRPTGVNAGYTF.

The chain is built from TRBV7-9 and TRBJ1-2; perhaps TRBD1 as D (5 bases). The CDR3 runs to 14 residues. Germline V gene data show CDR1 as SEHNR and CDR2 as FQNEAQ (reference sequence). Between the trimmed V and J ends, which lost 5 bases and 6 bases, there was a span of 16 bases. The CDR3 sequence: CASSQMGGYHGYTF. CDR3 bases: TGTGCCAGCAGCCAAATGGGGGGGTACCATGGCTACACCTTC.